This T cell receptor (beta chain) was observed in a study of T cells in Graves' hyperthyroidism and ophthalmopathy. Ten or more counts support this clonotype. The antigen is unknown. The source material, RNA transcripts, was used to amplify TCR beta CDR3 regions. Carried out on the TCR CDR3, a first-round RT-PCR used the HTBI primer set. One entry per CDR3 protein results from TCRdb running MiXCR on the multiplex PCR reads. The repertoire has 660,000 or so distinct CDR3 sequences, less than 25% of them found once; the top ten carry roughly a third. Patients having uncontrolled infection, another autoimmune disease, pregnancy or lactation were not included. Per the germline V gene, CDR1 is MDHEN and CDR2 is SYDVKM. The CDR3 runs to 14 residues. V was shortened by 5 bases and J by 5 bases, with 13 bases between the two germline ends. General study points: Progression to ophthalmopathy was predicted a median of roughly 6.6 months early. The authors' 13 V-J model separated ophthalmopathy from stable hyperthyroidism. Blood also showed most of the thyroid clonotypes that were expanded above 0.001.

Material for sequencing was blood. This sequence was found in a man aged 30 to 45 with Graves' ophthalmopathy. V usage is TRBV28 and J usage is TRBJ1-5, with D uncertain. CDR3 region: CASSPRHRDQPQHF. The CDR3 DNA sequence: TGTGCCAGCAGTCCCCGTCATCGCGATCAGCCCCAGCATTTT.